The clone carrying this T cell receptor (beta chain) was seen a single time. The sample belongs to a study of blood T cell repertoires in COVID-19. The CDR3 extends over 18 amino acids. The germline V gene encodes CDR1 LGHNA and CDR2 YSLEER. The ends lost 3 bases at V and 5 bases at J; junction bases unmatched: 15. In the authors' methods: Cell counts per sample came from amplifying reference gene primers. The data were produced by immunoSEQ multiplex PCR, yet TCRdb's version contains in-frame clones alone and is incomplete. The DNA was the basis for D and trimming; V, J and clone size are from that table. The data contain around 280,000 clones, nearly 90% of them seen just once; the ten biggest clones take up around 1.7%.

This receptor was identified in a young woman with acute COVID-19. The specimen was PBMCs or T cells enriched from blood (not recorded which). The chain is built from TRBV4-3 and TRBJ2-3; 9 positions match TRBD2. In nucleotides, the CDR3 is TGCGCCAGCAGCCACACAACCCCCATAGCGGGAGCTAGAGATACGCAGTATTTT. Translation: CASSHTTPIAGARDTQYF.